This T cell receptor (beta chain) was identified in a study of blood T cell repertoires in COVID-19. Study overall: Acute and convalescent COVID-19 samples came from the United States, Italy and Spain. Sample material is recorded as cDNA or gDNA derived from T cells, B-cell-depleted T cells, or PBMCs.

The CDR3 extends over 12 amino acids. V lost 0 bases, J lost 5 bases, and 2 bases lay in between. CDR1 and CDR2 (germline): LNHNV, YYDKDF (reference sequence). Original data processing: Amplification of reference gene primers provided the estimated nucleated cell counts. Only in-frame clones appear in the TCRdb table, and some are missing; sequencing was by immunoSEQ multiplex PCR. The V and J calls and clone size come from that table; D and trimming were worked out from the DNA. Of approximately 36,000 clones in the sample, less than 90% were seen once. Enrolment of Seattle patients took place during active infection, and they were followed longitudinally.

V and J are TRBV15 and TRBJ1-5, with D uncertain. The sample taken for sequencing was peripheral blood. The source is a man aged 60 to 69 with COVID-19, enrolled during active disease. CDR3 in amino acids: CATSRDYQPQHF. DNA for the CDR3: TGTGCCACCAGCAGAGACTATCAGCCCCAGCATTTT.